The 2 T cell receptor beta chains below all came from one sample that was sequenced in a study of cytomegalovirus exposure and HLA in healthy donors. PCR amplification relied on 60 Vbeta primers (plus 13 Jbeta primers). Clones were sequenced by immunoSEQ multiplex PCR, and TCRdb holds only the in-frame ones, with some missing. The repertoire includes over 90,000 clones, 73% of them detected once, and roughly 3.6% sits in the top ten. The specimen was PBMCs. The receptor set was obtained from a middle-aged man in good health and CMV-seronegative.

In its sample, this clone was seen a few times. Here the CDR3 reads CASSTTGAGGDTQYF. As DNA, the CDR3 is TGTGCCAGCAGTACCACCGGGGCGGGGGGAGATACGCAGTATTTT. The rearrangement joins TRBV25-1 to TRBJ2-3; 8 nucleotides align to TRBD2. This CDR3 is 15 amino acids long. Trimming at V came to 5 bases and at J to 5 bases, leaving 9 bases not matched to a gene. Per the germline V gene, CDR1 is MGHDK and CDR2 is SYGVNS.

V and J are TRBV28 and TRBJ2-3, with 12 bases matching TRBD2. Germline trimming cut 5 bases from V and 4 bases from J; bases unmatched to any gene: 7. The CDR3 sequence is 16 residues long. Germline loops: CDR1 MDHEN, CDR2 SYDVKM. The CDR3 reads CASSSWTSGVADTQYF. DNA for the CDR3: TGTGCCAGCAGTAGTTGGACTAGCGGGGTGGCAGATACGCAGTATTTT.